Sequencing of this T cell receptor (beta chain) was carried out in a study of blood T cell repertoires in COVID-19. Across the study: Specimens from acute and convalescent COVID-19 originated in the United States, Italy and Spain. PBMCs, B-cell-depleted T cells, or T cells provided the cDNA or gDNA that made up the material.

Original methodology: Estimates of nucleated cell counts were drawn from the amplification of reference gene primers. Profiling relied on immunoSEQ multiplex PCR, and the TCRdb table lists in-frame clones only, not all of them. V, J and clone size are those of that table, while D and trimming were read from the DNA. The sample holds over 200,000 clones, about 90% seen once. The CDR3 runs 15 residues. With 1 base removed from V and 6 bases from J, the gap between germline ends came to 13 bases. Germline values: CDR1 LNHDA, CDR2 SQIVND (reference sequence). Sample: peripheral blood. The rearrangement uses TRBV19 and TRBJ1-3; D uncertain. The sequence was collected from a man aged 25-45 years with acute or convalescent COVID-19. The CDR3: CASSIGRVFENTIYF. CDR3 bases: TGTGCCAGTAGTATAGGGCGGGTTTTCGAAAACACCATATATTTT.